This T cell receptor beta chain was identified in a study of T cells in Graves' hyperthyroidism and ophthalmopathy. This clonotype has ten or more counts. V was cut by 6 bases and J by 7 bases, with 10 bases left in between. The germline V gene has CDR1 SGHAT and CDR2 FQNNGV. CDR3 size: 12 residues. RNA transcripts yielded amplified TCR beta CDR3 regions. During a first-round RT-PCR of the TCR CDR3, the HTBI primer set was used. TCRdb re-called the multiplex PCR reads through MiXCR, storing one row per CDR3 protein. Here the sample spans hundreds of thousands of distinct CDR3 sequences, just under 20% being singletons.

The chain employs TRBV11-2 and TRBJ2-1, with D possibly matching TRBD2 (5 bases). This receptor was taken from a man aged 35 to 55 with Graves' ophthalmopathy. Input material: blood. The CDR3 sequence: CASRLERNEQFF. The CDR3 DNA reads as TGTGCCAGCAGACTCGAGCGGAATGAGCAGTTCTTC.